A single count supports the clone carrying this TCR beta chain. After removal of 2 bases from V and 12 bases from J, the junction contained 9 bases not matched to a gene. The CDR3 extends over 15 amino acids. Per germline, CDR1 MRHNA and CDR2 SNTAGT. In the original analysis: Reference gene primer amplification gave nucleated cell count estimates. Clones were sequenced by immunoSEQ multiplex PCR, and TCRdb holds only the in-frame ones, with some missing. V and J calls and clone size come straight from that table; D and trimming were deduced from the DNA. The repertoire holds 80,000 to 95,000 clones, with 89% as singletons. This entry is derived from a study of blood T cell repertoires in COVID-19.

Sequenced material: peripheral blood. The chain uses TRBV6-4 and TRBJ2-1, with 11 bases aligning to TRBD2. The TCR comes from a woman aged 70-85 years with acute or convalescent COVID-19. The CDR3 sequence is CASSDTSSGRFGQFF. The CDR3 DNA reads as TGTGCCAGCAGTGACACGTCTAGCGGGAGGTTTGGGCAGTTCTTC.